The 18 T cell receptor beta chains below all came from one sample that was sequenced in a study of cytomegalovirus exposure and HLA in healthy donors. 13 Jbeta primers and 60 Vbeta primers were used for the PCR. Generated by immunoSEQ multiplex PCR, the TCRdb table keeps only in-frame clones and is missing some. There are 120,000 or so clones in the sample; 80% occur only once, and 1% lies in the top ten. Material for sequencing was PBMCs. The receptor set was obtained from a man aged 35 to 55 in good health and CMV-seronegative.

This clone came up a few times. The V call is TRBV6-1, the J call TRBJ1-5; D gene unclear. V lost 0 bases to trimming and J lost 7 bases, with 10 bases between them. Germline assignment: CDR1 MNHNS and CDR2 SASEGT. The CDR3 covers 14 residues. For the CDR3, the DNA is TGTGCCAGCAGTGAAGCCATAATAAGCCAGCCCCAGCATTTT. Amino acid sequence: CASSEAIISQPQHF.

The CDR3 reads CASSYGQGVETQYF. For the CDR3, the DNA is TGTGCCAGCAGTTACGGCCAGGGTGTTGAGACCCAGTACTTC. The chain couples TRBV6-6 to TRBJ2-5; D might be TRBD1 (5 bases). CDR3 size: 14 residues. V gave up 2 bases and J gave up 5 bases, with 12 bases separating them. The V gene's germline CDR1 is MNHNY and CDR2 SVGAGI (reference sequence).

J is TRBJ1-1 and V is TRBV5-1; D unclear. The V end lost 0 bases, the J end lost 6 bases, and 9 bases lay between the germline ends. The CDR3 extends over 13 amino acids. CDR1 SGHRS and CDR2 YFSETQ come from the germline V gene. This CDR3 is CASSLVPEAEAFF. The CDR3 DNA is TGCGCCAGCAGCTTGGTACCGGAGGCTGAAGCTTTCTTT.

The gene calls are TRBV9 and TRBJ1-1; the match to TRBD1 covers 9 bases. The germline V gene encodes CDR1 SGDLS and CDR2 YYNGEE. V shed 3 bases and J 1 base; nucleotides not matched to a gene: 4. This CDR3 comprises 15 residues. The chain's CDR3 is CASSADRGANTEAFF. For the CDR3, the DNA is TGTGCCAGCAGCGCAGACAGGGGGGCGAACACTGAAGCTTTCTTT.

The chain joins TRBV5-1 to TRBJ1-1; TRBD1 agrees at 8 bases. CDR1 is SGHRS, CDR2 YFSETQ, per germline. V lost 3 bases, J lost 5 bases, and 9 bases stayed unmatched. The CDR3 consists of 15 residues. The CDR3: CASSSGQGPRTEAFF. Written as DNA, the CDR3 is TGCGCCAGCAGCTCTGGACAGGGACCGAGAACTGAAGCTTTCTTT.

The rearrangement uses TRBV5-6 and TRBJ2-7, with TRBD2 matching over 10 bases. V dropped 4 bases and J dropped 2; count of bases not matched to a gene: 18. The CDR3 contains 19 residues. Looked up from germline, CDR1 is SGHDT and CDR2 is YYEEEE. The CDR3 DNA follows: TGTGCCAGCAGCCAGGACAGCTTCTCTCCTAGCGGGAGTCCCTACGAGCAGTACTTC. It yields the protein CASSQDSFSPSGSPYEQYF.

The chain uses TRBV6-5 and TRBJ2-1; 8 bases align to TRBD1. CDR3 length: 14 amino acids. After removal of 10 bases from V and 8 bases from J, the junction contained 13 bases not matched to a gene. Germline CDR1 reads MNHEY; CDR2 reads SVGAGI. CDR3 sequence: CANSRGPDKYEQFF. In DNA form, the CDR3 reads TGTGCCAACAGCAGGGGGCCCGATAAGTATGAGCAGTTCTTC.

The chain uses TRBV27 and TRBJ2-2; 7 positions match TRBD2. This CDR3 region has 16 residues. Losses at the gene ends were 2 bases for V and 0 bases for J; bases not matched to a gene: 3. Germline V gives CDR1 MNHEY, CDR2 SMNVEV (reference sequence). This CDR3 is CASSLAGAANTGELFF. CDR3 sequence (DNA): TGTGCCAGCAGTTTAGCGGGAGCTGCGAACACCGGGGAGCTGTTTTTT.

This clone was seen once. The junction and the germline gene differ at one end; a read error may be behind it. V gene TRBV30 combines with J gene TRBJ2-3, with D perhaps TRBD2 (6 bases). The CDR3 has 13 residues. Germline lookup yields CDR1 GTSNPN and CDR2 SVGIG (reference sequence). The CDR3 region has the DNA TGTGCCTGGGCGGCGGGGATCACAGGTACGCAGTATTTT. Translation gives CAWAAGITGTQYF. The whole variable domain, filled in from reference TRBV30 and TRBJ2-3, reads SQTIHQWPATLVQPVGSPLSLECTVEGTSNPNLYWYRQAAGRGLQLLFYSVGIGQISSEVPQNLSASRPQDRQFILSSKKLLLSDSGFYLCAWAAGITGTQYFGPGTRLTVL.

This clone came up a few times. This chain joins TRBV2 and TRBJ2-7, with TRBD1 matching 7 bases. This CDR3 has 13 amino acids. J gave up 0 bases and V 6 bases, and 2 bases lay outside the gene matches. The V gene's germline CDR1 is SNHLY and CDR2 FYNNEI. CDR3 amino acids: CASRTGSSYEQYF. In DNA, the CDR3 is TGTGCCAGCAGGACAGGGAGCTCCTACGAGCAGTACTTC. Together with reference TRBV2 and TRBJ2-7, the CDR3 gives the full variable domain: EPEVTQTPSHQVTQMGQEVILRCVPISNHLYFYWYRQILGQKVEFLVSFYNNEISEKSEIFDDQFSVERPDGSNFTLKIRSTKLEDSAMYFCASRTGSSYEQYFGPGTRLTVT.

The chain couples TRBV5-6 to TRBJ2-5; a weak D match, TRBD1 (5 bases). The CDR3 loop spans 14 amino acids. The germline V and J ends were trimmed by 1 base and 2 bases, with 9 bases remaining between them. Germline V gene lookup returns CDR1 SGHDT and CDR2 YYEEEE. For the CDR3, the DNA is TGTGCCAGCAGCTTGAAAGACAGACAAGAGACCCAGTACTTC. It specifies CASSLKDRQETQYF.

Turning to this clone: Likely a read error: the CDR3 ends without its conserved phenylalanine or tryptophan. The chain has TRBV6-4 and TRBJ1-1; TRBD1 might be the D (5 bases). The CDR3 is made up of 17 amino acids. Germline CDR1 MRHNA, CDR2 SNTAGT. V lost 2 bases, J lost 2 bases, and 18 bases lay in between. The CDR3 DNA reads TGTGCCAGCAGTGACCCCCTAGGGCCCCGGGACAACACTGAAGCTTTCGTT. It codes for CASSDPLGPRDNTEAFV.

The J gene is TRBJ2-5, the V gene TRBV2; 7 nucleotides line up with TRBD2. CDR1 is SNHLY and CDR2 is FYNNEI in the germline V gene. With 9 bases clipped from V and 5 bases from J, the junction kept 12 bases outside the gene matches. The CDR3 is 14 residues long. For the CDR3, the DNA is TGTGCCAGTCGATACGGCCTCGGGAGGGAGACCCAGTACTTC. Translation: CASRYGLGRETQYF.

This chain links TRBV5-1 with TRBJ2-5; tentative D call: TRBD1 (5 bases). Per germline, CDR1 SGHRS and CDR2 YFSETQ. V lost 4 bases to trimming and J lost 2 bases, with 12 bases between them. The CDR3 runs 14 residues. The CDR3 is CASSVGHQQETQYF. In nucleotides, the CDR3 is TGCGCCAGCAGCGTCGGACACCAGCAAGAGACCCAGTACTTC.

The chain is built from TRBV28 and TRBJ2-2, with D unclear. CDR3 length: 12 residues. Trimming shortened V by 6 bases and J by 5 bases, and 7 bases separated the two germline ends. Germline lookup yields CDR1 MDHEN and CDR2 SYDVKM. In DNA, the CDR3 is TGTGCCAGCAGCCTCACTACCGGGGAGCTGTTTTTT. Translating gives CASSLTTGELFF. The complete variable domain, with remaining parts taken from reference TRBV28 and TRBJ2-2, reads DVKVTQSSRYLVKRTGEKVFLECVQDMDHENMFWYRQDPGLGLRLIYFSYDVKMKEKGDIPEGYSVSREKKERFSLILESASTNQTSMYLCASSLTTGELFFGEGSRLTVL.

The rearrangement joins TRBV6-6 to TRBJ2-1; a weak D match, TRBD1 (5 bases). The V gene lost 6 bases and the J gene lost 1 base, with 7 bases spanning the gap. Per germline, CDR1 MNHNY and CDR2 SVGAGI (reference sequence). The length of the CDR3 is 13 residues. The CDR3 sequence is CASRGQSYNEQFF. CDR3 nucleotide sequence: TGTGCCAGCAGGGGGCAATCCTACAATGAGCAGTTCTTC.

This chain's CDR3 is CASRAPGTVEAFF. The DNA for the CDR3 is TGTGCCAGCAGGGCCCCAGGGACAGTAGAAGCTTTCTTT. This chain connects TRBV6-1 to TRBJ1-1; TRBD1 matches at 7 bases. The CDR3 covers 13 residues. Trimming at V came to 6 bases and at J to 8 bases, leaving 9 bases not matched to a gene. Per germline, CDR1 MNHNS and CDR2 SASEGT.

The genes are TRBV4-2 and TRBJ2-1; D is ambiguous. CDR3 length: 16 residues. Trimming removed 0 bases at V and 4 bases at J, with 13 bases between. Germline V gene data show CDR1 as LGHNA and CDR2 as YNFKEQ. The DNA for the CDR3 is TGTGCCAGCAGCCAAGATGTTAGCCTCAGTTACAATGAGCAGTTCTTC. It yields the protein CASSQDVSLSYNEQFF.